This T cell receptor (beta chain) came from a study of blood T cell repertoires in COVID-19. Study background: There were acute and convalescent COVID-19 samples, and they came from the United States, Italy and Spain.

In its sample, this clone was seen once. Authors' processing steps: Reference gene primer amplification gave estimated nucleated cell counts. The table came from immunoSEQ multiplex PCR; TCRdb's copy has only in-frame clones and leaves some out. V, J and clone size were drawn from that table, and D and trimming were deduced from the DNA. This table has roughly 230,000 clones, roughly 80% appearing once. Germline CDR1 SGHAT, CDR2 FQNNGV. The CDR3 sequence is 17 residues long. The V and J ends lost 5 bases and 4 bases respectively, with 21 bases between them. The cohort comprised adults aged roughly 18 to 95 years residing in approximately 22 US areas. Cohort 3 recovered donors had two negative PCRs, clearance, or symptom resolution.

This receptor was identified in a man aged 50 to 60 who had recovered from COVID-19. Sequencing was done on a sample of PBMCs or T cells enriched from blood (not recorded which). The chain recombines TRBV11-2 with TRBJ1-3; D gene unclear. Here the CDR3 reads CASSTAPHSTPGNTIYF. CDR3 DNA: TGTGCCAGCAGCACCGCCCCTCACTCCACCCCGGGAAACACCATATATTTT.